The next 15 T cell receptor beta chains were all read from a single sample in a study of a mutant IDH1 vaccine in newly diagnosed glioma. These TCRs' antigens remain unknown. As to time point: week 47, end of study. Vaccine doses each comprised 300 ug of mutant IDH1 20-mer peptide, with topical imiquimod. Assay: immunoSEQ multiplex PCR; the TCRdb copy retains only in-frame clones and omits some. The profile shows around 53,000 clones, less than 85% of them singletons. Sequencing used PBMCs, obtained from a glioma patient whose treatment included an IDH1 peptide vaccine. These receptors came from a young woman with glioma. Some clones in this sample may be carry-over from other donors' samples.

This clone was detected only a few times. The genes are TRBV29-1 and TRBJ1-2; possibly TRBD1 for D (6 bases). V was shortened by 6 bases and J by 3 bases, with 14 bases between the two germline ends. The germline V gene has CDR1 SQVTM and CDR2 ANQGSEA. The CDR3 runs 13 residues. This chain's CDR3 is CSVRGGYDYGYTF. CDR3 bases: TGCAGCGTAAGAGGGGGGTATGACTATGGCTACACCTTC.

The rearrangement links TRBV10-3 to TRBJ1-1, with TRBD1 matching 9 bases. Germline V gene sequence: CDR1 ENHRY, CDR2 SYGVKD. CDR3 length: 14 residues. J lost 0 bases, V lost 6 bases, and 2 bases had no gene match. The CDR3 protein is CAIRGTGLNTEAFF. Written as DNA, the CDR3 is TGTGCCATCAGAGGGACAGGGCTGAACACTGAAGCTTTCTTT.

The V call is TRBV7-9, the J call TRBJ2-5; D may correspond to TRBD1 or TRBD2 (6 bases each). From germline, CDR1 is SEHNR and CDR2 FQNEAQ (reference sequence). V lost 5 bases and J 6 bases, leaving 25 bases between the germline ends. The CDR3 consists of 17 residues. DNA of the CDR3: TGTGCCAGCAGCCCCCCCCGTGGGGGGCCCCGCGGAAAGACCCAGTACTTC. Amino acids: CASSPPRGGPRGKTQYF. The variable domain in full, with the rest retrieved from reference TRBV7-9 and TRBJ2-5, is DTGVSQNPRHKITKRGQNVTFRCDPISEHNRLYWYRQTLGQGPEFLTYFQNEAQLEKSRLLSDRFSAERPKGSFSTLEIQRTEQGDSAMYLCASSPPRGGPRGKTQYFGPGTRLLVL.

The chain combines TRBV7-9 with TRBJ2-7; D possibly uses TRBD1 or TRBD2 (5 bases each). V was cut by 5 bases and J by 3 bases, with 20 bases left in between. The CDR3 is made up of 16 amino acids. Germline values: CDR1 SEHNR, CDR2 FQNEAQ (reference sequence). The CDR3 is CASSPFGTDTHYEQYF. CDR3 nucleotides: TGTGCCAGCAGCCCCTTCGGGACCGACACTCACTACGAGCAGTACTTC. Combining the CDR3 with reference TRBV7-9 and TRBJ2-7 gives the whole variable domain DTGVSQNPRHKITKRGQNVTFRCDPISEHNRLYWYRQTLGQGPEFLTYFQNEAQLEKSRLLSDRFSAERPKGSFSTLEIQRTEQGDSAMYLCASSPFGTDTHYEQYFGPGTRLTVT.

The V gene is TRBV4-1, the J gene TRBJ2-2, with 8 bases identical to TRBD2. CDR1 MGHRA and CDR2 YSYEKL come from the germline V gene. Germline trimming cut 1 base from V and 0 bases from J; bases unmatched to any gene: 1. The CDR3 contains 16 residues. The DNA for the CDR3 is TGCGCCAGCAGCCAAGGACTAGCGTCGAACACCGGGGAGCTGTTTTTT. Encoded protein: CASSQGLASNTGELFF.

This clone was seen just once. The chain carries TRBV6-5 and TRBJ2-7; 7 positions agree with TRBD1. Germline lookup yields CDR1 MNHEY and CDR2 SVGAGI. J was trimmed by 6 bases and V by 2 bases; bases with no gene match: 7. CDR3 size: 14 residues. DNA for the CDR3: TGTGCCAGCAGTTACCCCCCGACAGGGACCGAGCAGTACTTC. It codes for CASSYPPTGTEQYF.

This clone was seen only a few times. DNA for the CDR3: TGTGCCAGCAGCTTGGCCAAGAACACTGAAGCTTTCTTT. Translating gives CASSLAKNTEAFF. The gene calls are TRBV5-4 and TRBJ1-1; D is unresolved. The germline gives CDR1 SGHNT, CDR2 YYREEE (reference sequence). This CDR3 has 13 amino acids. Trimming left V 0 bases short and J 1 base short, with 4 bases between.

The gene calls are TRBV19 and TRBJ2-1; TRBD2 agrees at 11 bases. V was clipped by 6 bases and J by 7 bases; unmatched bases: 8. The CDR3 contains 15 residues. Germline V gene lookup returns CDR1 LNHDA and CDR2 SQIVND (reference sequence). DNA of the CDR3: TGTGCCAGTAGCACTACTAGCGGGAGTCTGAATGAGCAGTTCTTC. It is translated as CASSTTSGSLNEQFF.

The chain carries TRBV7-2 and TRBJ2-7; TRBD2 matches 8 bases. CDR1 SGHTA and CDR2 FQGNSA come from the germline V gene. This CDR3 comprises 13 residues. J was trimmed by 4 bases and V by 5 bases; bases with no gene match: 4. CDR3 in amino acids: CASSGRGGYEQYF. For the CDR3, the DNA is TGTGCCAGCAGCGGGCGCGGGGGGTACGAGCAGTACTTC. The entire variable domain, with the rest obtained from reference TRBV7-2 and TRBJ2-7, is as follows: GAGVSQSPSNKVTEKGKDVELRCDPISGHTALYWYRQSLGQGLEFLIYFQGNSAPDKSGLPSDRFSAERTGGSVSTLTIQRTQQEDSAVYLCASSGRGGYEQYFGPGTRLTVT.

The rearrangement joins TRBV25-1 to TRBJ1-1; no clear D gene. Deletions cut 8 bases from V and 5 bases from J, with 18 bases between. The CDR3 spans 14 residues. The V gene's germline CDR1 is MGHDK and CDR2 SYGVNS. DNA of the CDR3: TGTGCCAGCGGGCTTCCGGGCAGGTTTACTGAAGCTTTCTTT. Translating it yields CASGLPGRFTEAFF.

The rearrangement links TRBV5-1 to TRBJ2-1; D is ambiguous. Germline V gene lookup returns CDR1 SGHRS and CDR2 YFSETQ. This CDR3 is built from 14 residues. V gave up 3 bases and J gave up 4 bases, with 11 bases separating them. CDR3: CASSYVAAYNEQFF. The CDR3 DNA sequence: TGCGCCAGCAGCTACGTAGCAGCGTACAATGAGCAGTTCTTC.

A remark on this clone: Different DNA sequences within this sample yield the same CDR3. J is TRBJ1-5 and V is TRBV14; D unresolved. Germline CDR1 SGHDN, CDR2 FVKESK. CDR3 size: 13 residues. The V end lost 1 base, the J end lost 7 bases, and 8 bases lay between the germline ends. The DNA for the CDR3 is TGTGCCAGCAGCCAAGGGTTGGGGCAGCCCCAGCATTTT. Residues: CASSQGLGQPQHF.

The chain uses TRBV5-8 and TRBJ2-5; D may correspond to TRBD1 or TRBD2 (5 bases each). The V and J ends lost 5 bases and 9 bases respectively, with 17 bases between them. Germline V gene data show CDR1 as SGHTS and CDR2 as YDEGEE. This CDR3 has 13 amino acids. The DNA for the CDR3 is TGTGCCAGCAGATCGGGGCTCGATGGCCCCCAGTACTTC. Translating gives CASRSGLDGPQYF.

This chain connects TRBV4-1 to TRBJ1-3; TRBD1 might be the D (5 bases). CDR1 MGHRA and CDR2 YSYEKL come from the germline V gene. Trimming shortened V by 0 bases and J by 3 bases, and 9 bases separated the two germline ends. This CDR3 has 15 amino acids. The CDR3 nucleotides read TGCGCCAGCAGCCAAGACAGGGTTTTTGGAAACACCATATATTTT. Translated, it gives CASSQDRVFGNTIYF.

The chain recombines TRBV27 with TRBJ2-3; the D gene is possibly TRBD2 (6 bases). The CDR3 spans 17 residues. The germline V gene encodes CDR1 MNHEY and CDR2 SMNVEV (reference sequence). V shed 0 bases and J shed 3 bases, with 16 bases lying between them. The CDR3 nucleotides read TGTGCCAGCAGTTTATCGTACCCGGGAGCCACAACAGATACGCAGTATTTT. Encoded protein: CASSLSYPGATTDTQYF.